Sequencing of this T cell receptor (beta chain) was carried out in a study of cytotoxic CD8 clonotypes in ibrutinib-treated CLL. Generated by immunoSEQ multiplex PCR, the TCRdb table keeps only in-frame clones and is missing some. The table includes about 200,000 clones, around 70% detected once. The germline V gene has CDR1 GTSNPN and CDR2 SVGIG (reference sequence). With 0 bases removed from V and 0 bases from J, the gap between germline ends came to 12 bases. The CDR3 spans 16 residues. This TCR derives from a human donor with chronic lymphocytic leukemia. The V and J genes are TRBV30 and TRBJ2-1; D not certain. Here the sequenced sample was PBMCs, taken after 12 months of ibrutinib treatment. CDR3 nucleotide sequence: TGTGCCTGGAGTGTAGGTGGCGTTCGCTCCTACAATGAGCAGTTCTTC. Amino acid sequence: CAWSVGGVRSYNEQFF.